Listed below are T cell receptor beta chains from one sample, sequenced in a study of cytomegalovirus exposure and HLA in healthy donors. Method: immunoSEQ multiplex PCR; TCRdb's copy keeps in-frame clones and lacks some. Of under 300,000 clones in the sample, roughly 70% were seen once. Input material: PBMCs. The receptors shown here come from a female donor in good health and CMV-seronegative. Both conserved end residues are part of each CDR3. Fields, in order: V gene, D gene, clone size, J gene, CDR3 protein, CDR3 DNA. D genes are given only for firm matches. Clone size appears in some rows only: once, few, many, or a class for an expanded clone.

V gene: TRBV25-1
D gene: TRBD1
clone size: -
J gene: TRBJ1-3
CDR3 protein: CASSAHPGQGSSGNTIYF
CDR3 DNA: TGTGCCAGCAGTGCCCACCCCGGACAGGGCAGCTCTGGAAACACCATATATTTT

V gene: TRBV27
D gene: -
clone size: -
J gene: TRBJ1-1
CDR3 protein: CASSWQGMNTEAFF
CDR3 DNA: TGTGCCAGCAGTTGGCAGGGGATGAACACTGAAGCTTTCTTT

V gene: TRBV6-5
D gene: TRBD2
clone size: once
J gene: TRBJ2-7
CDR3 protein: CASSYRAGGYQTEQYF
CDR3 DNA: TGTGCCAGCAGTTATCGAGCGGGAGGGTACCAGACGGAGCAGTACTTC

V gene: TRBV7-9
D gene: -
clone size: -
J gene: TRBJ2-7
CDR3 protein: CSSSLERLEAEQYF
CDR3 DNA: TGTTCCAGCAGCTTAGAGCGCTTGGAGGCCGAGCAGTACTTC

V gene: TRBV5-1
D gene: -
clone size: -
J gene: TRBJ2-7
CDR3 protein: CASSPAPGDEQYF
CDR3 DNA: TGCGCCAGCAGCCCCGCTCCGGGGGACGAGCAGTACTTC

V gene: TRBV6-5
D gene: -
clone size: once
J gene: TRBJ1-5
CDR3 protein: CASRNLAEQPQHF
CDR3 DNA: TGTGCCAGCAGAAACCTCGCAGAACAGCCCCAGCATTTT

V gene: TRBV7-9
D gene: -
clone size: -
J gene: TRBJ1-1
CDR3 protein: CASSPYTSRTVEAFF
CDR3 DNA: TGTGCCAGCAGCCCCTACACCTCAAGGACAGTCGAAGCTTTCTTT

V gene: TRBV5-1
D gene: TRBD2
clone size: -
J gene: TRBJ2-7
CDR3 protein: CASSLGREYYEQYF
CDR3 DNA: TGCGCCAGCAGCTTGGGGCGGGAGTATTACGAGCAGTACTTC

V gene: TRBV28
D gene: TRBD2
clone size: once
J gene: TRBJ2-1
CDR3 protein: CATCYGTSPHHEQFF
CDR3 DNA: TGTGCCACCTGCTATGGGACTAGTCCCCACCATGAGCAGTTCTTC

V gene: TRBV5-1
D gene: -
clone size: -
J gene: TRBJ1-1
CDR3 protein: CASSLTGGNTEAFF
CDR3 DNA: TGCGCCAGCAGCTTGACGGGGGGAAACACTGAAGCTTTCTTT

V gene: TRBV13
D gene: -
clone size: -
J gene: TRBJ2-5
CDR3 protein: CASSSEGTWGEETQYF
CDR3 DNA: TGTGCCAGCAGCTCTGAAGGGACATGGGGTGAGGAGACCCAGTACTTC

V gene: TRBV6-5
D gene: TRBD1
clone size: -
J gene: TRBJ2-7
CDR3 protein: CASRPGQVAEQYF
CDR3 DNA: TGTGCCAGCCGTCCGGGACAGGTGGCCGAGCAGTACTTC

V gene: TRBV25-1
D gene: TRBD2
clone size: -
J gene: TRBJ2-7
CDR3 protein: CASSWEAGSYEQYF
CDR3 DNA: TGTGCCAGCAGTTGGGAAGCGGGATCCTACGAGCAGTACTTC

V gene: TRBV29-1
D gene: TRBD1
clone size: once
J gene: TRBJ2-7
CDR3 protein: CSVEDRTGYYF
CDR3 DNA: TGCAGCGTTGAAGATAGGACAGGGTATTACTTC

V gene: TRBV5-1
D gene: -
clone size: once
J gene: TRBJ2-1
CDR3 protein: CASSLLVGIDNEQFF
CDR3 DNA: TGCGCCAGCAGCCTTCTGGTGGGCATAGACAATGAGCAGTTCTTC

V gene: TRBV6-1
D gene: -
clone size: -
J gene: TRBJ2-1
CDR3 protein: CASSAGAREQFF
CDR3 DNA: TGTGCCAGCAGTGCAGGTGCAAGGGAGCAGTTCTTC

V gene: TRBV6-6
D gene: -
clone size: -
J gene: TRBJ1-1
CDR3 protein: CASSYSRGKVTEAFF
CDR3 DNA: TGTGCCAGCAGTTACTCGAGAGGGAAGGTCACTGAAGCTTTCTTT

V gene: TRBV5-8
D gene: -
clone size: few
J gene: TRBJ1-1
CDR3 protein: CASTQRTEAFF
CDR3 DNA: TGTGCCAGCACCCAGCGAACTGAAGCTTTCTTT

V gene: TRBV12-5
D gene: -
clone size: -
J gene: TRBJ2-1
CDR3 protein: CASGSLSYNEQFF
CDR3 DNA: TGTGCTAGTGGTTCGTTGAGCTACAATGAGCAGTTCTTC